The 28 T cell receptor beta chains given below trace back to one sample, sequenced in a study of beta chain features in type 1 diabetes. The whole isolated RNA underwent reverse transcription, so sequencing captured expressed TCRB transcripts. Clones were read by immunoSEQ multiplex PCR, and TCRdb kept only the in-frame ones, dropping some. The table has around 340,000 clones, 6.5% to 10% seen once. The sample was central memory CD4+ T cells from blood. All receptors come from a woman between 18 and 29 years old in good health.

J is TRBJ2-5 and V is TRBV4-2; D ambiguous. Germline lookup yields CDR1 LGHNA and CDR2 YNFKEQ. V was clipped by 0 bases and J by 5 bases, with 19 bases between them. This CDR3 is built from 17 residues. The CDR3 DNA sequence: TGTGCCAGCAGCCAAGAGACCCTGGGCGCAGTCGGGGAGACCCAGTACTTC. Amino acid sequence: CASSQETLGAVGETQYF.

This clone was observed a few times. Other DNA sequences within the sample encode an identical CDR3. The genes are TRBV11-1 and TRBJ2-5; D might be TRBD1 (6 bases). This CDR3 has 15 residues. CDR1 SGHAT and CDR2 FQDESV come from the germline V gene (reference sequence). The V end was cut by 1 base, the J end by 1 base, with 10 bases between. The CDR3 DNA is TGTGCCAGCAGCTTAGACAGGGCGGGCCAAGAGACCCAGTACTTC. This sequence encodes CASSLDRAGQETQYF.

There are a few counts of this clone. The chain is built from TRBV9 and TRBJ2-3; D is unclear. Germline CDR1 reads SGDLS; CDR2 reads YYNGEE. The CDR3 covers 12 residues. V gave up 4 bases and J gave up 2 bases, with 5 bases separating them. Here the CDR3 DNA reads TGTGCCAGCAGCATCAACACAGATACGCAGTATTTT. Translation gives CASSINTDTQYF. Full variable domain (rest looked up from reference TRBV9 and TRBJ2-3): DSGVTQTPKHLITATGQRVTLRCSPRSGDLSVYWYQQSLDQGLQFLIQYYNGEERAKGNILERFSAQQFPDLHSELNLSSLELGDSALYFCASSINTDTQYFGPGTRLTVL.

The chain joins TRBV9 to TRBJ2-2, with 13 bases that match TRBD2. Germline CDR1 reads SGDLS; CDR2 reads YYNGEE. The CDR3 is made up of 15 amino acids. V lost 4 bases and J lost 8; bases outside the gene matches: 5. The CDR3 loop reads CASSKRTSGSGELFF. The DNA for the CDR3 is TGTGCCAGCAGCAAACGGACTAGCGGGAGTGGGGAGCTGTTTTTT. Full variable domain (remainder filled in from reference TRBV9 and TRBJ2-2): DSGVTQTPKHLITATGQRVTLRCSPRSGDLSVYWYQQSLDQGLQFLIQYYNGEERAKGNILERFSAQQFPDLHSELNLSSLELGDSALYFCASSKRTSGSGELFFGEGSRLTVL.

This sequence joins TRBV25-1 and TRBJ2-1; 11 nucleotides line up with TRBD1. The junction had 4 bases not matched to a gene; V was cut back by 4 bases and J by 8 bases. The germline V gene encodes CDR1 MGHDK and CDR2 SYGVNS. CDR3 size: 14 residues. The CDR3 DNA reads TGTGCCAGCAGTGGGACAGGGGGCAATGATGAGCAGTTCTTC. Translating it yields CASSGTGGNDEQFF.

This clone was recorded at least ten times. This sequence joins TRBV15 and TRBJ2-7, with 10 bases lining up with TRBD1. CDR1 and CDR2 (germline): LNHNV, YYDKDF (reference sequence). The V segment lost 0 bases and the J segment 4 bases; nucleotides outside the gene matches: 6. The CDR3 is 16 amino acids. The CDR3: CATSRDRDRGRYEQYF. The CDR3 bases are TGTGCCACCAGCAGAGATCGGGACAGGGGAAGATACGAGCAGTACTTC. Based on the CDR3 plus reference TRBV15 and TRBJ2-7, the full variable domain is DAMVIQNPRYQVTQFGKPVTLSCSQTLNHNVMYWYQQKSSQAPKLLFHYYDKDFNNEADTPDNFQSRRPNTSFCFLDIRSPGLGDTAMYLCATSRDRDRGRYEQYFGPGTRLTVT.

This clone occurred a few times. In DNA, the CDR3 is TGTGCCAGCAGTGAATACAGGGAAGAGACCCAGTACTTC. Translating it yields CASSEYREETQYF. The chain recombines TRBV6-4 with TRBJ2-5; tentative D call: TRBD1 (6 bases). The CDR3 is 13 amino acids. Per the germline V gene, CDR1 is MRHNA and CDR2 is SNTAGT. Trimming removed 3 bases at V and 3 bases at J, with 8 bases between.

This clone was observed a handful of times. DNA for the CDR3: TGTGCCAGCAGCTTGGAGGGATCGACTAGGTCCAAAAACATTCAGTACTTC. Its protein product is CASSLEGSTRSKNIQYF. This sequence joins TRBV7-2 and TRBJ2-4; the D gene is possibly TRBD2 (6 bases). This CDR3 region has 17 residues. Trimming left V 3 bases short and J 2 bases short, with 17 bases between. Per the germline V gene, CDR1 is SGHTA and CDR2 is FQGNSA.

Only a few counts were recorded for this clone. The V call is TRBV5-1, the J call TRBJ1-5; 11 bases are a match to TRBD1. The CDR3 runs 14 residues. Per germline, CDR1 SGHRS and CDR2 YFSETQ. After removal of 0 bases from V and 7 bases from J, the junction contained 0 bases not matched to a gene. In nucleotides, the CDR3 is TGCGCCAGCAGCTTGGGGACAGGGGGCCAGCCCCAGCATTTT. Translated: CASSLGTGGQPQHF. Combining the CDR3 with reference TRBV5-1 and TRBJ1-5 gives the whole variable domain KAGVTQTPRYLIKTRGQQVTLSCSPISGHRSVSWYQQTPGQGLQFLFEYFSETQRNKGNFPGRFSGRQFSNSRSEMNVSTLELGDSALYLCASSLGTGGQPQHFGDGTRLSIL.

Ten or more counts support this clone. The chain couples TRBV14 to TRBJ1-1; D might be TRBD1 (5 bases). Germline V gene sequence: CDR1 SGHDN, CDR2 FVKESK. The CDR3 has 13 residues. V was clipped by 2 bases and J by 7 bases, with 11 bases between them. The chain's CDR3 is CASSQRDRLEAFF. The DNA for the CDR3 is TGTGCCAGCAGCCAACGGGACCGACTTGAAGCTTTCTTT.

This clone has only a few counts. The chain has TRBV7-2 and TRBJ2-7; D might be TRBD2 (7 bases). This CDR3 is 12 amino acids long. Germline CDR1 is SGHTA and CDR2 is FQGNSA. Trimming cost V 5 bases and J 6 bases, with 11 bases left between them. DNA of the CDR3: TGTGCCAGCAGCGGCGGGGGCAGCGAGCAGTACTTC. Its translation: CASSGGGSEQYF.

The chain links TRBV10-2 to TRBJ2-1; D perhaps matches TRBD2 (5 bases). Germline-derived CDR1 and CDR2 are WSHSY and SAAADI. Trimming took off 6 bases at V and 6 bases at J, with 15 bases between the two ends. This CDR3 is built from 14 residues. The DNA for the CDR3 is TGCGCCAGCAGGCCCCCAGGACTTACCAATGAGCAGTTCTTC. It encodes CASRPPGLTNEQFF.

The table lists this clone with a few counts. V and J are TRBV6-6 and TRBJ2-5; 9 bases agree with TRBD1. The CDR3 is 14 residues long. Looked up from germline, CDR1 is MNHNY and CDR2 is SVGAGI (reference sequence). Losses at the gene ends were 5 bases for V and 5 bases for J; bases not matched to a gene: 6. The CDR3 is CASSNRGQGETQYF. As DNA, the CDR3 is TGTGCCAGCAGTAACAGGGGGCAGGGGGAGACCCAGTACTTC.

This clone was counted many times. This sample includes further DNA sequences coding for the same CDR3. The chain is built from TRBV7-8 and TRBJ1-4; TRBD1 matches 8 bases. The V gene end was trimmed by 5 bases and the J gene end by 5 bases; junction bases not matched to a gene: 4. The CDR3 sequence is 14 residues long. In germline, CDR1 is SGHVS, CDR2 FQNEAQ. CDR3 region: CASSMTGENEKLFF. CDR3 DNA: TGTGCCAGCAGCATGACAGGGGAAAATGAAAAACTGTTTTTT.

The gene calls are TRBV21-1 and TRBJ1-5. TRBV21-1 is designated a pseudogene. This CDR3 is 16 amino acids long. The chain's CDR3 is CASGHTGTGWNQPQHF. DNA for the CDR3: TGTGCCAGCGGCCACACCGGGACGGGATGGAATCAGCCCCAGCATTTT.

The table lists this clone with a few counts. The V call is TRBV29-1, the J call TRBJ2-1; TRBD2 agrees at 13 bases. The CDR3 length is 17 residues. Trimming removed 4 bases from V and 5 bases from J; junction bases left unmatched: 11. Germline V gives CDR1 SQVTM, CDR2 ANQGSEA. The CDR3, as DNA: TGCAGCGTTGTTCCCCTTAGGACTAGCGGGAGAAACAATGAGCAGTTCTTC. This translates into CSVVPLRTSGRNNEQFF.

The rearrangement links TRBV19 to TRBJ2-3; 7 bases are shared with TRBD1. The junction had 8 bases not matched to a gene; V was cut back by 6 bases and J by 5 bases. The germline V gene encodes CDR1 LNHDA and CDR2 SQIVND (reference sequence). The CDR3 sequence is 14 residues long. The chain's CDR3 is CASSQQGIKDTQYF. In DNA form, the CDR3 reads TGTGCCAGTAGCCAACAGGGGATCAAAGATACGCAGTATTTT.

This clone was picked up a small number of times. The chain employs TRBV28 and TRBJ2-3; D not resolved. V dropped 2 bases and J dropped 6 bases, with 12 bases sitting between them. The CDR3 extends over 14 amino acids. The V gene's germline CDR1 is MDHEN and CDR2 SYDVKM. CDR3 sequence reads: CASSLIGLVDTQYF. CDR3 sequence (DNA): TGTGCCAGCAGTTTAATCGGTCTAGTCGATACGCAGTATTTT.

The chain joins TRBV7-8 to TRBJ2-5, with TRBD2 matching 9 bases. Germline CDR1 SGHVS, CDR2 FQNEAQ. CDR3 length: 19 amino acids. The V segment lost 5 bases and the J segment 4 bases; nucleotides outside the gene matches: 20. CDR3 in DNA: TGTGCCAGCAGCGTACCCGGGACTAGCATAGTTAGGGGGAGAGAGACCCAGTACTTC. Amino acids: CASSVPGTSIVRGRETQYF.

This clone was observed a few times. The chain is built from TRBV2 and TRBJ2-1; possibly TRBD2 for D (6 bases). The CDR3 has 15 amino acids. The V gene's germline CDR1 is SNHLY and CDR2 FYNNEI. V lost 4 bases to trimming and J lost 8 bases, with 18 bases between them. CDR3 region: CASSARLVLLHEQFF. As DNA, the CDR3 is TGTGCCAGCAGTGCAAGACTAGTTCTGCTGCATGAGCAGTTCTTC.

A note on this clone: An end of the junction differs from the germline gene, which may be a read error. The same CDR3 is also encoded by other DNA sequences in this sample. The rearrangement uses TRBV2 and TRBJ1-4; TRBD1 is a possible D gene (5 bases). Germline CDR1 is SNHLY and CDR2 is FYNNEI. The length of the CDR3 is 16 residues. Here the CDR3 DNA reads TGTGCCAGCAGTGAAGCGCTTTGGGGCAGTAATGAAAAGCTGTTTTTT. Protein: CASSEALWGSNEKLFF.

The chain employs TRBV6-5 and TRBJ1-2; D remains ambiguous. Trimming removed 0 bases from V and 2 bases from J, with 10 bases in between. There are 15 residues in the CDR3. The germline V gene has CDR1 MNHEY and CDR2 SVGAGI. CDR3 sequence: CASSYSRQINYGYTF. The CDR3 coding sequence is TGTGCCAGCAGTTACTCACGGCAGATCAACTATGGCTACACCTTC.

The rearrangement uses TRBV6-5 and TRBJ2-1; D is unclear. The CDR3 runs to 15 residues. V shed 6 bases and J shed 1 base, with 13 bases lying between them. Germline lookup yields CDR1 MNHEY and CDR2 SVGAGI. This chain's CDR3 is CASRTSIGSYNEQFF. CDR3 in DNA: TGTGCCAGCAGGACGAGTATTGGGTCCTACAATGAGCAGTTCTTC.

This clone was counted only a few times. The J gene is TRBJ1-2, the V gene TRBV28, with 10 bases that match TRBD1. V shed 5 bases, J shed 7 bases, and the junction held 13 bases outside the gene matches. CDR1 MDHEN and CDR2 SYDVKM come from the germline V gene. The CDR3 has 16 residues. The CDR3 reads CASSTTGTGVYAGYTF. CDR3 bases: TGTGCCAGCAGTACAACCGGGACAGGGGTTTATGCTGGCTACACCTTC.

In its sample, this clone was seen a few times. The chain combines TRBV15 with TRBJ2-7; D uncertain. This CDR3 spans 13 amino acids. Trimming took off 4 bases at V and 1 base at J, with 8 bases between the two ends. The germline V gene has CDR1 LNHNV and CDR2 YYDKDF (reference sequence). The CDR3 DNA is TGTGCCACCAGCACCGACACGTCCTACGAGCAGTACTTC. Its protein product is CATSTDTSYEQYF.

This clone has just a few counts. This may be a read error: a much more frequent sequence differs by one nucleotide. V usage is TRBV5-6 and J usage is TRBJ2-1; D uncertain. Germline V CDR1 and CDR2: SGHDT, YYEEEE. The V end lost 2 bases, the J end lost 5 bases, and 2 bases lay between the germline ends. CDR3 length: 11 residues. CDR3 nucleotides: TGTGCCAGCAGCTTTCACAATGAGCAGTTCTTC. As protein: CASSFHNEQFF.

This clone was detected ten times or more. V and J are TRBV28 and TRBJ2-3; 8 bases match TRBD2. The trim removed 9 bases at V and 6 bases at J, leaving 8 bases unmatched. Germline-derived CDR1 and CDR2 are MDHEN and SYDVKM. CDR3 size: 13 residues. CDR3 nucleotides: TGTGCCAGTGCCGGGACTAGTTCGGATACGCAGTATTTT. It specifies CASAGTSSDTQYF.

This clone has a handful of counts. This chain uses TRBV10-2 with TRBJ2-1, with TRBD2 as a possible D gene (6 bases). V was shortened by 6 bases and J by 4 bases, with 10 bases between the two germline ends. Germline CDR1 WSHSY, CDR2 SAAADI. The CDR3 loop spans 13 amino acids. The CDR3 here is CASRPGTYNEQFF. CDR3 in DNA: TGCGCCAGCAGGCCAGGGACTTACAATGAGCAGTTCTTC.